Reported below is one TCR beta chain. Its antigen is currently unknown. This sample is part of a study of cytomegalovirus exposure and HLA in healthy donors. About the study: Early release data held 85 million or so unique TCRs from HLA-typed donors. Whole-study findings and limits: It is likely that the observed cluster of highly shared sequence variants was a sequencing artifact. The study labeled roughly 160 TCR beta chains cytomegalovirus-associated.

60 Vbeta and 13 Jbeta primers were used in PCR. Assay used: immunoSEQ multiplex PCR; TCRdb lists only in-frame clones, some missing. Among 170,000 or so clones, 84% were seen once, and the ten largest hold around 4.8%. This receptor was taken from a young man in good health and CMV-seronegative. Sequencing was carried out using PBMCs.

CDR3 sequence: CASSSPGTSGLRSYNEQFF. The CDR3 region has the DNA TGTGCCAGCAGTTCCCCCGGGACTAGTGGTCTGAGGTCCTACAATGAGCAGTTCTTC. J is TRBJ2-1 and V is TRBV27; 8 bases agree with TRBD2. The germline gives CDR1 MNHEY, CDR2 SMNVEV (reference sequence). This CDR3 region has 19 residues. V lost 4 bases to trimming and J lost 1 base; unmatched junction nucleotides: 15.